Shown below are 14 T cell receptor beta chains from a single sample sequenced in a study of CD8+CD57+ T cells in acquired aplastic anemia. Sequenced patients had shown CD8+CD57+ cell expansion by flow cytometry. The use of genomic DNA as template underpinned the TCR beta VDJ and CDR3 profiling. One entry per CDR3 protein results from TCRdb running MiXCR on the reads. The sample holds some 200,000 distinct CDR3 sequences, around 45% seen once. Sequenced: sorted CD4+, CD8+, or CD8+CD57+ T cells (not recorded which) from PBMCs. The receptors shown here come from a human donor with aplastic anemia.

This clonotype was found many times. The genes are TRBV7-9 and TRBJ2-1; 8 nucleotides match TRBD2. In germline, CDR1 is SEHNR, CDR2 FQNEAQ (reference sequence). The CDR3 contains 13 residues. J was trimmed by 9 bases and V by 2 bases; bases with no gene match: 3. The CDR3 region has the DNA TGTGCCAGCAGCTTAACTAGCGGCACTGAGCAGTTCTTC. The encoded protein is CASSLTSGTEQFF.

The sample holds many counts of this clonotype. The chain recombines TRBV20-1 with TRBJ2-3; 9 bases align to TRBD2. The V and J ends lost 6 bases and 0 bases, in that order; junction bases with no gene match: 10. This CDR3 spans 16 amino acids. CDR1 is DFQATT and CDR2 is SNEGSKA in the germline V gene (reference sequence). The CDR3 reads CSALPPGLASTDTQYF. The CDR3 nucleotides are TGCAGTGCCCTTCCCCCGGGACTAGCTAGCACAGATACGCAGTATTTT.

The CDR3 is CASSEGLAGRQYF. CDR3 DNA: TGTGCCAGCAGTGAAGGGCTAGCGGGACGGCAGTACTTC. The chain carries TRBV2 and TRBJ2-7; 9 bases map to TRBD2. This CDR3 has 13 residues. Germline lookup yields CDR1 SNHLY and CDR2 FYNNEI. Trimming at V came to 1 base and at J to 9 bases, leaving 4 bases not matched to a gene.

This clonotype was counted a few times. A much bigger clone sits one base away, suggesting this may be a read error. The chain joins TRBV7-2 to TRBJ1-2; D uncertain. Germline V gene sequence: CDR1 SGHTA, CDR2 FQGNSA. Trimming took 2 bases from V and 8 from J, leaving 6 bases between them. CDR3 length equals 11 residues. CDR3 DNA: TGTGCCAGCAGCTTATGGGGAGGCTACACCTTC. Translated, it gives CASSLWGGYTF. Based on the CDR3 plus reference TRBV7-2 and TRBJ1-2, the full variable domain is GAGVSQSPSNKVTEKGKDVELRCDPISGHTALYWYRQSLGQGLEFLIYFQGNSAPDKSGLPSDRFSAERTGGSVSTLTIQRTQQEDSAVYLCASSLWGGYTFGSGTRLTVV.

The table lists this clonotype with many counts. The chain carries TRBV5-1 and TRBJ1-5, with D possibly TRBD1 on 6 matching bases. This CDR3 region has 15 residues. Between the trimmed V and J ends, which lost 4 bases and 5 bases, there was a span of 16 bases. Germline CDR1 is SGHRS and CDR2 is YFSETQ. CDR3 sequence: CASSPGGGGHQPQHF. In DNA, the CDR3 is TGCGCCAGCAGCCCCGGTGGGGGGGGGCATCAGCCCCAGCATTTT.

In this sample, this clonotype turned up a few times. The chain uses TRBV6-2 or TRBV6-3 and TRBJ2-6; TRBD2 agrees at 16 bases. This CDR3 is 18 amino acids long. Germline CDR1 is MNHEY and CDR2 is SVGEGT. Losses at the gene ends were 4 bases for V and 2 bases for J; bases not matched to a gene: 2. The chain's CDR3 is CASSFGTSGRAGANVLTF. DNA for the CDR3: TGTGCCAGCAGTTTCGGGACTAGCGGGAGGGCTGGGGCCAACGTCCTGACTTTC.

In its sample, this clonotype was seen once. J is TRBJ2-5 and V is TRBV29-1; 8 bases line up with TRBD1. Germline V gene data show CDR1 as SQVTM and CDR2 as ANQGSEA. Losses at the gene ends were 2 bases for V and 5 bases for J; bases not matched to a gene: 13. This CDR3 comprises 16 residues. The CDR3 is CSVERRVRGPRETQYF. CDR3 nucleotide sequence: TGCAGCGTTGAAAGGCGGGTCAGGGGGCCGAGGGAGACCCAGTACTTC.

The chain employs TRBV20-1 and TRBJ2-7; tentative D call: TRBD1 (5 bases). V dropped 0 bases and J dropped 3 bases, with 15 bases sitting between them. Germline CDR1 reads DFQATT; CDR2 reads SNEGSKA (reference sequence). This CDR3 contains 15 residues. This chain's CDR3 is CSARDQAGILYEQYF. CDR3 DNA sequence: TGCAGTGCTAGAGATCAGGCAGGGATCCTCTACGAGCAGTACTTC.

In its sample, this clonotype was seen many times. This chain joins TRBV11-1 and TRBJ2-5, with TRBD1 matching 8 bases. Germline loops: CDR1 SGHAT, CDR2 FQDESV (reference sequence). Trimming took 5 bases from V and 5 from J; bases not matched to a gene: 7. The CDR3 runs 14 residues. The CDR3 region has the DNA TGTGCCAGCAGCCGGACAGGGTTGGGGGAGACCCAGTACTTC. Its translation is CASSRTGLGETQYF.

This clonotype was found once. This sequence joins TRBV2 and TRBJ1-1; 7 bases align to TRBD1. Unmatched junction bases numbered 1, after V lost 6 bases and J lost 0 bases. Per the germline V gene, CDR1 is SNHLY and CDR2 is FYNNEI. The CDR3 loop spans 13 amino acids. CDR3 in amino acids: CASRTGLNTEAFF. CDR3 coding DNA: TGTGCCAGCAGGACAGGGTTGAACACTGAAGCTTTCTTT.

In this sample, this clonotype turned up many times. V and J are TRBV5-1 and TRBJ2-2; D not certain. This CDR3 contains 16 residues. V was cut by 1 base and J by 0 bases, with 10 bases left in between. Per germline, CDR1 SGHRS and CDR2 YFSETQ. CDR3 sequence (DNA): TGCGCCAGCAGCTTGATTTCCGCAGCGAACACCGGGGAGCTGTTTTTT. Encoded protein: CASSLISAANTGELFF.

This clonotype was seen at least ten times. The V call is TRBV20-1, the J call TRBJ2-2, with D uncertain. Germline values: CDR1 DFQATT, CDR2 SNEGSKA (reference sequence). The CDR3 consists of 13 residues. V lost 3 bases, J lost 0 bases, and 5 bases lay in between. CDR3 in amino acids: CSASRTNTGELFF. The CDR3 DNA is TGCAGTGCTAGCCGGACGAACACCGGGGAGCTGTTTTTT.

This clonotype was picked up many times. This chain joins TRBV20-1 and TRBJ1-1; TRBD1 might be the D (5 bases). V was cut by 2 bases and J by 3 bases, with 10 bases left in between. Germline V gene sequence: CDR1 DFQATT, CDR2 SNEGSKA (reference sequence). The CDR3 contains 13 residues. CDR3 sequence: CSARTGAYTEAFF. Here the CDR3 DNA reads TGCAGTGCTAGAACCGGGGCGTACACTGAAGCTTTCTTT.

Here the CDR3 reads CASSEVGQLTYNEQFF. CDR3 nucleotides: TGTGCCAGCAGTGAAGTGGGGCAGTTAACCTACAATGAGCAGTTCTTC. The rearrangement joins TRBV6-1 to TRBJ2-1; a weak D match, TRBD1 (5 bases). Trimming took off 1 base at V and 2 bases at J, with 12 bases between the two ends. Germline loops: CDR1 MNHNS, CDR2 SASEGT. The CDR3 extends over 16 amino acids.